Sequencing of this T cell receptor (beta chain) was carried out in a study of regulatory T cells in long-lasting Graves disease. V lost 4 bases and J 7 bases, leaving 20 bases between the germline ends. The CDR3 loop spans 16 amino acids. Germline assignment: CDR1 SGHDN and CDR2 FVKESK. Combining iRepertoire HTBI primers with Arm-PCR of CDR3 regions, the authors built TCR beta libraries. TCRdb re-called the multiplex PCR reads through MiXCR, storing one row per CDR3 protein. Found here are 450,000 to 600,000 distinct CDR3 sequences, roughly 14% of them singletons; the top ten hold 10%. As to time point: newly diagnosed GD, antithyroid drugs for less than 3 months. Making the TCR library involved RNA that had been extracted from PBMCs. An endocrinology department in Xi'an, China, recruited the patients. This clonotype showed up just a few times. In addition, the sample was reused for a study of T cells in Graves' hyperthyroidism and ophthalmopathy.

The rearrangement links TRBV14 to TRBJ2-1, with a weak D call TRBD2 (6 bases). Sequencing used peripheral blood mononuclear cells (PBMCs), obtained at new diagnosis, from a patient treated with antithyroid drugs. The TCR was taken from a man aged 25 to 45 with Graves disease. CDR3 sequence: CASSPLSGGGWNEQFF. The CDR3 DNA is TGTGCCAGCAGCCCCCTTTCTGGCGGAGGGTGGAATGAGCAGTTCTTC.